This T cell receptor (beta chain) appears in the sequencing data of a study of technical replicates of blood from several donors. This CDR3 is built from 14 residues. J lost 6 bases, V lost 4 bases, and 6 bases had no gene match. Germline CDR1 SGHRS, CDR2 YFSETQ. Only in-frame clones appear in the TCRdb table, and some are missing; sequencing was by immunoSEQ multiplex PCR. The sample has roughly 62,000 clones, around 96% seen once. V gene TRBV5-1 combines with J gene TRBJ2-5; 10 nucleotides align to TRBD1. The sample was PBMCs. The sequence was obtained from a human donor in good health. Some clones in this sample may be carry-over from other donors' samples. The DNA of the CDR3 is TGCGCCAGCAGCACGACAGGGGGCACACAGACCCAGTACTTC. As protein: CASSTTGGTQTQYF.